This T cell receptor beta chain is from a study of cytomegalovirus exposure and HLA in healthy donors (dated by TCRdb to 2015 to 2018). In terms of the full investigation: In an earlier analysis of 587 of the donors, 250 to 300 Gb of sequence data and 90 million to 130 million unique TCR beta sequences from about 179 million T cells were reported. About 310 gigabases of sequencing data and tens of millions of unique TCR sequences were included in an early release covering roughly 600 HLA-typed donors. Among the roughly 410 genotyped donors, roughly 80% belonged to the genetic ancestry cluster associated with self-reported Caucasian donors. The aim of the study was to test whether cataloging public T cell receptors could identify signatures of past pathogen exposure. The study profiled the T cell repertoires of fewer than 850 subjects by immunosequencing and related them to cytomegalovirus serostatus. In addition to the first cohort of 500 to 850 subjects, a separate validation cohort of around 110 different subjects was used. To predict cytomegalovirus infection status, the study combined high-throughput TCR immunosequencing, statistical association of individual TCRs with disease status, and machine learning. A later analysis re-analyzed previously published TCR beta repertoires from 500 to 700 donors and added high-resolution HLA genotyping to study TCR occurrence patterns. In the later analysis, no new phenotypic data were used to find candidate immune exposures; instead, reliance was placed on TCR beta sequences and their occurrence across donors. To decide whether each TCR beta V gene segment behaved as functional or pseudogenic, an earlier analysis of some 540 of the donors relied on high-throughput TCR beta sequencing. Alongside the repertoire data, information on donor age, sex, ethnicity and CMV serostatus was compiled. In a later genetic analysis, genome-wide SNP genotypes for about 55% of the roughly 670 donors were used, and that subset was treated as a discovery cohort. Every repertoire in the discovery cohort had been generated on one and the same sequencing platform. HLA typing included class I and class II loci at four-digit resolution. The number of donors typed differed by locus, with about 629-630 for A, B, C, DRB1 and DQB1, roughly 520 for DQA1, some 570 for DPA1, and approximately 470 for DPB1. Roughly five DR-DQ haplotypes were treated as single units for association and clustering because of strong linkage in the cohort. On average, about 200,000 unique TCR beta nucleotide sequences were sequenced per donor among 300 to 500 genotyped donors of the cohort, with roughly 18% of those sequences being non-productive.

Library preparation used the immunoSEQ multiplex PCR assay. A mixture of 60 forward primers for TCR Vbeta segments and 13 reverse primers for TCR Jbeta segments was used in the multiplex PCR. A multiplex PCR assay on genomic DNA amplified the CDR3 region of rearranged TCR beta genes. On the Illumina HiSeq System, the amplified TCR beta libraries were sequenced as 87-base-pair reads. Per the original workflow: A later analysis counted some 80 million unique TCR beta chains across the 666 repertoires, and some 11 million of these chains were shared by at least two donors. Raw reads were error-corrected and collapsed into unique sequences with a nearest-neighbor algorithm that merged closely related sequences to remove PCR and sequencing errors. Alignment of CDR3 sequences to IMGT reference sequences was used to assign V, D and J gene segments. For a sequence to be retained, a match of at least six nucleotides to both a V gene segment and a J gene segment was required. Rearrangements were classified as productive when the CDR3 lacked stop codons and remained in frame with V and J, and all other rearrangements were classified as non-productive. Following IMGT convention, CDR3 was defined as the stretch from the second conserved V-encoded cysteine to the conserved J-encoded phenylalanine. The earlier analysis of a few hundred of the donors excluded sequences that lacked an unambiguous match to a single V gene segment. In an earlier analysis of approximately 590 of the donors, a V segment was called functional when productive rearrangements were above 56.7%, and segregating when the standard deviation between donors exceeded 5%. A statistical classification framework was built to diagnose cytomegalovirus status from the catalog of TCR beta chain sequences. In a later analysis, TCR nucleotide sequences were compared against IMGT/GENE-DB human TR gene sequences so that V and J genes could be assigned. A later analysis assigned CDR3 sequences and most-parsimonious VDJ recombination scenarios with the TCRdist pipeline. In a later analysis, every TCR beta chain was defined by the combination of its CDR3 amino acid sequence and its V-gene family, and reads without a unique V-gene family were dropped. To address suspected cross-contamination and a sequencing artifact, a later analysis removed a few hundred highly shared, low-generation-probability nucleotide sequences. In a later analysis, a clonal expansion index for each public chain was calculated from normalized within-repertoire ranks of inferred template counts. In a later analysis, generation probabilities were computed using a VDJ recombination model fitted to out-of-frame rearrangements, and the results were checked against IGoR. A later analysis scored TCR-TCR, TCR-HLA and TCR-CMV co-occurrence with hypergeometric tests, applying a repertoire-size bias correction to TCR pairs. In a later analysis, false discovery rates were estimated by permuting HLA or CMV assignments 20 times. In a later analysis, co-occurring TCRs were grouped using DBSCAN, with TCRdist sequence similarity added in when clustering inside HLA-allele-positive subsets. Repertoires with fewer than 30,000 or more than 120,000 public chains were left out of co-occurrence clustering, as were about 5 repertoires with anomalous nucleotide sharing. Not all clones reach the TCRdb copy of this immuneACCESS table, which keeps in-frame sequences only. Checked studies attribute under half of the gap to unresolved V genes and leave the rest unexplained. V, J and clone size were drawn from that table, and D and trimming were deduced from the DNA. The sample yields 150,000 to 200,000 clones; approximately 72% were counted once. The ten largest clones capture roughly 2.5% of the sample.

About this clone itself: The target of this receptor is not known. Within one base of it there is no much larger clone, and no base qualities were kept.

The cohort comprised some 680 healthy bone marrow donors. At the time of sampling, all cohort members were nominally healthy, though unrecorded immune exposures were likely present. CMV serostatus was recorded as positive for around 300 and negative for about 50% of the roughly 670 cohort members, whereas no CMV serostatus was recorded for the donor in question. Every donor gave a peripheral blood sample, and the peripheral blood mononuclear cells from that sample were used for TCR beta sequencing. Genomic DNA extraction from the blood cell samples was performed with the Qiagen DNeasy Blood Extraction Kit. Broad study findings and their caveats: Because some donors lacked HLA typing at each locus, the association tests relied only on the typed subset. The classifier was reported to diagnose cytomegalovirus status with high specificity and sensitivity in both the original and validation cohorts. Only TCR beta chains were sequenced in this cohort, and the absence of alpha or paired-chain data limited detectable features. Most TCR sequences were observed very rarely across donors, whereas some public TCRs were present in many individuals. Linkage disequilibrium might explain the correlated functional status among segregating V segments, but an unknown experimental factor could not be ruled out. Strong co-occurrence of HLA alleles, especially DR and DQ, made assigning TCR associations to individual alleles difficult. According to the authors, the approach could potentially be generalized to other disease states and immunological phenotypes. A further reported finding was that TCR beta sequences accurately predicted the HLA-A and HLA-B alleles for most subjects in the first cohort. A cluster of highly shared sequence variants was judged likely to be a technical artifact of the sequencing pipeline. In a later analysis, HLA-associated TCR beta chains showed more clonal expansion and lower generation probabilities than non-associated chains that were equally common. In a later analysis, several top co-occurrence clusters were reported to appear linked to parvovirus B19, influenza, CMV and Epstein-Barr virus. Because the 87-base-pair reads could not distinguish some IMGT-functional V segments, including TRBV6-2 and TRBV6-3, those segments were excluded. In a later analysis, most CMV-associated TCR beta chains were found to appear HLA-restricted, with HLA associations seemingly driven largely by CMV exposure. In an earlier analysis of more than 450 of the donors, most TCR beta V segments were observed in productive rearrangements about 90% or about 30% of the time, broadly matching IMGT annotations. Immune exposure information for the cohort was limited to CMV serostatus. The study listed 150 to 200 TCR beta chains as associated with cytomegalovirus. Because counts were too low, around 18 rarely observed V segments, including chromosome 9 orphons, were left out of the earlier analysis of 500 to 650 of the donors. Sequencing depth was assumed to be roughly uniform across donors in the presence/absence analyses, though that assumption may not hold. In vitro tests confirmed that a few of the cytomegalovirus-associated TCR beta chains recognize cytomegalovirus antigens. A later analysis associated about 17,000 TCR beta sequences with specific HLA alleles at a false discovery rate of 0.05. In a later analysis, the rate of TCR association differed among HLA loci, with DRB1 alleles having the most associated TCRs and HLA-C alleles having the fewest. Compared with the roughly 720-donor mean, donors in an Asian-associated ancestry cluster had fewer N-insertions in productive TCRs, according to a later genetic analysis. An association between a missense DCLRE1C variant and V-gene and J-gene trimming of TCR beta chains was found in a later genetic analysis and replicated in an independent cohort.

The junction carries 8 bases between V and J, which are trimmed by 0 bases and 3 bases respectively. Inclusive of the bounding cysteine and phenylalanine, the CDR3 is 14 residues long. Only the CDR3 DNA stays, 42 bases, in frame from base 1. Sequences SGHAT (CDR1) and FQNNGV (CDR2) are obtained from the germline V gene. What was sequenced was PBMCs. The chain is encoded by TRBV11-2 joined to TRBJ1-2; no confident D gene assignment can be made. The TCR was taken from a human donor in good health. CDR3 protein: CASSLDRQDYGYTF. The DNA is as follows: TGTGCCAGCAGCTTAGATAGGCAGGACTATGGCTACACCTTC.